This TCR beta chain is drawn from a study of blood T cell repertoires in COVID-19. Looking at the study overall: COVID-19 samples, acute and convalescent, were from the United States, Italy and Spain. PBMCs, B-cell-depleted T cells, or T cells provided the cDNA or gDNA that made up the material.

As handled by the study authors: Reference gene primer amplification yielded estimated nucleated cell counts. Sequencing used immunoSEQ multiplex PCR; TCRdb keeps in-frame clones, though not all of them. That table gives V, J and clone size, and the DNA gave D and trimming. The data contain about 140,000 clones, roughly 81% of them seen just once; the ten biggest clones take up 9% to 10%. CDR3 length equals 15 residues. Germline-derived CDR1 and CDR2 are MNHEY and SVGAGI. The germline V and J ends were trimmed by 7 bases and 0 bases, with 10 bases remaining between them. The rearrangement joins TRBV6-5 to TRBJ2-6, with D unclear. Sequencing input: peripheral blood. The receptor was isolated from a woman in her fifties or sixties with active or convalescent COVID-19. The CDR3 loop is CASTTSYSGANVLTF. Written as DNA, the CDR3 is TGTGCCAGCACTACGAGTTACTCTGGGGCCAACGTCCTGACTTTC.